These 26 T cell receptor beta chains came from one sample sequenced in a study of post-analysis software for immune sequencing data. No antigens are known for them. Whole-study results and caveats: Patients had higher frequencies than controls of roughly 5 TRBV segments, including TRBV5-6, TRBV5-1 and TRBV20-1.

The TCR beta cDNA libraries contained unique molecular identifiers. TCRdb passed the PCR reads through MiXCR, listing each CDR3 protein once. The sample lists approximately 730,000 distinct CDR3 sequences, roughly 27% seen once, with under 0.7% in the top ten. What was sequenced was blood. Receptor source: a girl aged 10-17 years with multiple sclerosis.

This clonotype was found once. The chain is built from TRBV20-1 and TRBJ2-5, with 13 bases aligning to TRBD2. The V segment lost 6 bases and the J segment 5 bases; nucleotides outside the gene matches: 9. Germline values: CDR1 DFQATT, CDR2 SNEGSKA (reference sequence). The CDR3 contains 15 residues. The CDR3 bases are TGCAGTGCCCATGGACTAGCGGGGGAGGGGGAGACCCAGTACTTC. Translated: CSAHGLAGEGETQYF.

As DNA, the CDR3 is TGCAGCGTTGACCAGCGGACAAACAATGAGCAGTACTTC. This sequence encodes CSVDQRTNNEQYF. The chain couples TRBV29-1 to TRBJ2-7; TRBD1 or TRBD2 may be the D gene (5 bases each). This CDR3 comprises 13 residues. V was pared by 3 bases and J by 7 bases, with 16 bases between. Germline V CDR1 and CDR2: SQVTM, ANQGSEA.

This clonotype showed up just once. The V and J genes are TRBV6-5 and TRBJ1-1; perhaps TRBD1 as D (5 bases). The V end lost 0 bases, the J end lost 13 bases, and 18 bases lay between the germline ends. Looked up from germline, CDR1 is MNHEY and CDR2 is SVGAGI. The length of the CDR3 is 14 residues. DNA of the CDR3: TGTGCCAGCAGTTACTCGCGGGGCCCGGGATCGTTTTTCTTT. Amino acids: CASSYSRGPGSFFF.

This clonotype was detected many times. The V and J genes are TRBV6-5 and TRBJ2-3, with D tentatively TRBD2 (5 bases). The CDR3 spans 15 residues. Trimming took 0 bases from V and 2 from J, leaving 9 bases between them. The germline CDR1 and CDR2 sequences are MNHEY and SVGAGI. As DNA, the CDR3 is TGTGCCAGCAGTTACTCACCGGGAATCACAGATACGCAGTATTTT. Translating it yields CASSYSPGITDTQYF.

This clonotype was seen many times. CDR3 in amino acids: CAIGDSRGDEKLFF. Here the CDR3 DNA reads TGTGCCATCGGAGATAGCAGGGGAGATGAAAAACTGTTTTTT. The chain combines TRBV10-3 with TRBJ1-4; a possible D gene is TRBD1 (6 bases). Germline assignment: CDR1 ENHRY and CDR2 SYGVKD. Trimming pared 8 bases from V and 6 bases from J, leaving 16 bases between. This CDR3 is built from 14 residues.

This clonotype was recorded a few times. V is TRBV6-5 and J is TRBJ2-5; perhaps TRBD1 as D (6 bases). V lost 6 bases and J 4 bases, leaving 12 bases between the germline ends. The germline gives CDR1 MNHEY, CDR2 SVGAGI. This CDR3 region has 13 residues. CDR3 in amino acids: CASRDRQGETQYF. The CDR3 DNA is TGTGCCAGCAGGGACAGACAAGGAGAGACCCAGTACTTC.

The V call is TRBV20-1, the J call TRBJ1-4, with D possibly matching TRBD1 (6 bases). CDR1 and CDR2 (germline): DFQATT, SNEGSKA (reference sequence). The CDR3 has 13 residues. Trimming pared 3 bases from V and 6 bases from J, leaving 11 bases between. The CDR3 region has the DNA TGCAGTGCTAGTGGCCAGGGGTATGAAAAACTGTTTTTT. It translates to CSASGQGYEKLFF.

The chain employs TRBV12-3 or TRBV12-4 and TRBJ2-3; D uncertain. The CDR3 extends over 11 amino acids. V was trimmed by 8 bases and J by 8 bases, leaving 11 bases between them. In DNA form, the CDR3 reads TGTGCCAGCGTCACAGCTGGTACGCAGTATTTT. Protein product: CASVTAGTQYF.

The V gene is TRBV15, the J gene TRBJ1-5, with D perhaps TRBD1 (5 bases). Deletions cut 1 base from V and 2 bases from J, with 12 bases between. CDR1 and CDR2 (germline): LNHNV, YYDKDF (reference sequence). The CDR3 is 16 amino acids. CDR3 sequence: CATSRGGMSGNQPQHF. The DNA of the CDR3 is TGTGCCACCAGCAGAGGGGGGATGTCGGGCAATCAGCCCCAGCATTTT.

This chain links TRBV21-1 with TRBJ2-7. TRBV21-1 is an annotated pseudogene. The CDR3 runs to 14 residues. As DNA, the CDR3 is TGTGCCAGCAGCAAAGAGCAAATAACCTACGAGCAGTACTTC. This sequence encodes CASSKEQITYEQYF.

The V call is TRBV20-1, the J call TRBJ2-7, with a possible D match to TRBD2 (5 bases). In germline, CDR1 is DFQATT, CDR2 SNEGSKA (reference sequence). Trimming pared 5 bases from V and 6 bases from J, leaving 17 bases between. The CDR3 loop spans 13 amino acids. CDR3 DNA: TGCAGTGCTCCTAAGGCCGCGGGTAGCGAGCAGTACTTC. Translating it yields CSAPKAAGSEQYF.

On this clonotype: Germline and junction disagree at one end, which may indicate a read error. J is TRBJ2-7 and V is TRBV20-1; possible D gene TRBD2, 6 bases. This CDR3 has 14 residues. The V gene's germline CDR1 is DFQATT and CDR2 SNEGSKA (reference sequence). Here the CDR3 DNA reads TGCAGTGTTAGATGGGCGGGACGTTCCTACGAGCAGTACTTC. This encodes CSVRWAGRSYEQYF.

This clonotype has just a few counts. This chain uses TRBV2 with TRBJ2-7; D unresolved. From germline, CDR1 is SNHLY and CDR2 FYNNEI. The V and J ends lost 3 bases and 3 bases respectively, with 9 bases between them. The CDR3 has 13 residues. The CDR3 sequence is CASSDRRLYEQYF. As DNA, the CDR3 is TGTGCCAGCAGTGACCGCAGGCTCTACGAGCAGTACTTC.

The V gene is TRBV3-1, the J gene TRBJ1-1; no clear D. V was pared by 5 bases and J by 7 bases, with 14 bases between. Germline V gene lookup returns CDR1 LGHDT and CDR2 YNNKEL (reference sequence). There are 13 residues in the CDR3. In DNA, the CDR3 is TGTGCCAGCAGCAAAAGCCGGCGGGGTGAAGCTTTCTTT. This sequence encodes CASSKSRRGEAFF.

J is TRBJ2-4 and V is TRBV18, with 8 positions matching TRBD1. The J call is in doubt because the DNA end fits TRBJ2-7 better. The CDR3 is 14 amino acids. From germline, CDR1 is KGHSH and CDR2 LQKENI. In DNA form, the CDR3 reads TGTGCCAGCTCACCCGACCCGACAGGGGTCGAGCAGTACTTC. Translation gives CASSPDPTGVEQYF.

With respect to this clonotype: This may come from a read error, since a much larger clone is one base off. The chain carries TRBV6-1 and TRBJ2-1; TRBD1 matches 8 bases. J lost 6 bases, V lost 10 bases, and 11 bases had no gene match. Per germline, CDR1 MNHNS and CDR2 SASEGT. This CDR3 spans 14 amino acids. CDR3 region: CATQVRGRPNEQFF. The CDR3 bases are TGTGCCACCCAAGTCAGGGGGCGTCCCAATGAGCAGTTCTTC.

The sample holds a few counts of this clonotype. The rearrangement links TRBV7-2 to TRBJ2-1, with D hard to call. Germline lookup yields CDR1 SGHTA and CDR2 FQGNSA. The V end was cut by 5 bases, the J end by 8 bases, with 13 bases between. The CDR3 sequence is 13 residues long. CDR3 in amino acids: CASSPSPVDEQFF. CDR3 in DNA: TGTGCCAGCAGCCCCTCCCCCGTCGATGAGCAGTTCTTC.

The chain is built from TRBV3-1 and TRBJ2-5; 8 bases agree with TRBD1. The CDR3 runs 13 residues. Germline CDR1 and CDR2: LGHDT and YNNKEL (reference sequence). Unmatched junction bases numbered 6, after V lost 1 base and J lost 11 bases. In DNA, the CDR3 is TGTGCCAGCAGCCAAGCCCTTAACAGGGGGCAGTACTTC. The encoded protein is CASSQALNRGQYF.

The chain combines TRBV27 with TRBJ2-1, with TRBD2 identical over 9 bases. The V gene's germline CDR1 is MNHEY and CDR2 SMNVEV (reference sequence). V dropped 7 bases and J dropped 9; count of bases not matched to a gene: 10. CDR3 length: 14 residues. As DNA, the CDR3 is TGTGCCAGCACGAGGGGGACTAGCCCCCGTGAGCAGTTCTTC. It yields the protein CASTRGTSPREQFF.

This clonotype was recorded many times. The chain carries TRBV28 and TRBJ1-2, with 10 nucleotides matching TRBD1. CDR1 MDHEN and CDR2 SYDVKM come from the germline V gene. J gave up 6 bases and V 4 bases, and 2 bases lay outside the gene matches. This CDR3 contains 13 residues. CDR3 sequence: CASSSGTGDGYTF. DNA for the CDR3: TGTGCCAGCAGTTCCGGGACAGGGGATGGCTACACCTTC.

The chain carries TRBV29-1 and TRBJ1-2; 7 nucleotides match TRBD1. Looked up from germline, CDR1 is SQVTM and CDR2 is ANQGSEA. With V trimmed by 7 bases and J by 4 bases, 9 bases remained unmatched. This CDR3 is 13 amino acids long. The CDR3 bases are TGCAGCGCGTTAGGGGGCGAGGGCTATGGCTACACCTTC. Protein product: CSALGGEGYGYTF.

J is TRBJ1-1 and V is TRBV11-2; D is unresolved. The CDR3 spans 15 residues. Trimming removed 5 bases at V and 4 bases at J, with 17 bases between. CDR1 and CDR2 from the germline V gene are SGHAT and FQNNGV. The CDR3 nucleotides are TGTGCCAGCAGCCAGACGGGGTCTCCGAGCACTGAAGCTTTCTTT. This translates into CASSQTGSPSTEAFF.

V gene TRBV7-8 combines with J gene TRBJ2-1; 9 bases match TRBD1. The CDR3 contains 16 residues. With 5 bases clipped from V and 8 bases from J, the junction kept 13 bases outside the gene matches. Germline V CDR1 and CDR2: SGHVS, FQNEAQ. In nucleotides, the CDR3 is TGTGCCAGCAGCCCACTTAGGGGACAGGGTGGTCATGAGCAGTTCTTC. The encoded protein is CASSPLRGQGGHEQFF.

This clonotype came up a few times. The chain recombines TRBV20-1 with TRBJ2-7; 11 bases are a match to TRBD1. CDR3 size: 14 residues. Per the germline V gene, CDR1 is DFQATT and CDR2 is SNEGSKA (reference sequence). The ends lost 6 bases at V and 7 bases at J; junction bases unmatched: 11. The CDR3 sequence: CSATPGQGGWEQYF. For the CDR3, the DNA is TGCAGTGCCACGCCGGGACAGGGGGGATGGGAGCAGTACTTC.

A few counts support this clonotype. The chain has TRBV3-1 and TRBJ2-5; 7 bases fit TRBD2. The junction had 5 bases not matched to a gene; V was cut back by 8 bases and J by 2 bases. Germline values: CDR1 LGHDT, CDR2 YNNKEL (reference sequence). The CDR3 runs to 13 residues. The CDR3 DNA reads as TGTGCCAGCGGGGGGGGGTTGCAAGAGACCCAGTACTTC. This gives the protein CASGGGLQETQYF.

This sequence joins TRBV2 and TRBJ2-2; D unresolved. The CDR3 is made up of 17 amino acids. Germline-derived CDR1 and CDR2 are SNHLY and FYNNEI. V was shortened by 3 bases and J by 6 bases, with 20 bases between the two germline ends. The CDR3 loop is CASSEVTAPRKAGELFF. DNA for the CDR3: TGTGCCAGCAGTGAGGTTACAGCCCCAAGGAAGGCCGGGGAGCTGTTTTTT.